The source of this T cell receptor (beta chain) is a study of human T cells and chemical hapten exposure. The time point denotes: pre-sensitization, week 0. Treatment reported: therapeutic diphenylcyclopropenone sensitization with weekly scalp DPC. At every patch-test visit, blood was drawn before the patch test was applied. People who gave samples had alopecia, were 18 to 70 years old, and were suitable for DPC. The CDR3 length is 15 residues. Trimming left V 6 bases short and J 7 bases short, with 22 bases between. CDR1 and CDR2 from the germline V gene are MNHEY and SVGAGI. This clonotype was seen only a few times. TCRdb processed the RACE reads anew with MiXCR; each CDR3 protein has one entry. The top ten hold 11% to 15% of the sample, which has tens of thousands of distinct CDR3 sequences, 9.4% seen once.

V usage is TRBV6-5 and J usage is TRBJ2-7; a possible D gene is TRBD2 (6 bases). Sequenced material: whole blood, taken in connection with sensitization to the hapten diphenylcyclopropenone (DPC). The receptor was isolated from a woman aged 40 to 49 with alopecia areata. Some clones in this sample may be carry-over from other donors' samples. DNA of the CDR3: TGTGCCAGCAGCGTAATCCCGGGCCTCGCGGGGGAGCAGTACTTC. Amino acid sequence: CASSVIPGLAGEQYF.